These 21 T cell receptor beta chains share one sample of origin, sequenced in a study of cytotoxic CD8 clonotypes in ibrutinib-treated CLL. The data were produced by immunoSEQ multiplex PCR, yet TCRdb's version contains in-frame clones alone and is incomplete. The table lists tens of thousands of clones, around 83% of them singletons. The source material was PBMCs, sampled before ibrutinib treatment. Receptor source: a human donor with chronic lymphocytic leukemia.

This chain joins TRBV15 and TRBJ1-1; 7 positions agree with TRBD1. Germline trimming cut 4 bases from V and 4 bases from J; bases unmatched to any gene: 12. There are 16 residues in the CDR3. Germline assignment: CDR1 LNHNV and CDR2 YYDKDF (reference sequence). The CDR3 bases are TGTGCCACCAGCAAAAGCGGGGACACAGGGGTCACTGAAGCTTTCTTT. It is translated as CATSKSGDTGVTEAFF.

The chain combines TRBV29-1 with TRBJ1-2; D unresolved. There are 16 residues in the CDR3. Germline values: CDR1 SQVTM, CDR2 ANQGSEA. With 5 bases removed from V and 5 bases from J, the gap between germline ends came to 24 bases. The CDR3 here is CSVQGIGSMTHYGYTF. The CDR3 DNA sequence: TGCAGCGTTCAAGGGATTGGGTCCATGACCCATTATGGCTACACCTTC.

The J gene is TRBJ1-1, the V gene TRBV27, with a possible D match to TRBD1 (6 bases). V was pared by 6 bases and J by 7 bases, with 18 bases between. The length of the CDR3 is 14 residues. Germline V CDR1 and CDR2: MNHEY, SMNVEV (reference sequence). CDR3 coding DNA: TGTGCCAGCAGACCGATAAAGACAGGAGTTGAAGCTTTCTTT. It encodes CASRPIKTGVEAFF.

The rearrangement links TRBV5-4 to TRBJ1-2, with D maybe TRBD1 (5 bases). The CDR3 is 16 amino acids. V was pared by 0 bases and J by 2 bases, with 14 bases between. Germline V lookup: CDR1 SGHNT, CDR2 YYREEE (reference sequence). The CDR3 here is CASSLDPLGVNYGYTF. In DNA, the CDR3 is TGTGCCAGCAGCTTGGACCCTTTGGGGGTGAACTATGGCTACACCTTC.

The V gene is TRBV4-3, the J gene TRBJ2-5; D might be TRBD2 (5 bases). The CDR3 sequence is 14 residues long. V was clipped by 4 bases and J by 1 base, with 10 bases between them. Looked up from germline, CDR1 is LGHNA and CDR2 is YSLEER. In DNA, the CDR3 is TGCGCCAGCAGCCTCGGACTCCTCCAAGAGACCCAGTACTTC. As protein: CASSLGLLQETQYF.

This sequence joins TRBV4-1 and TRBJ2-7, with TRBD1 matching 8 bases. Germline lookup yields CDR1 MGHRA and CDR2 YSYEKL. The junction had 12 bases not matched to a gene; V was cut back by 4 bases and J by 1 base. This CDR3 has 17 amino acids. The CDR3 DNA reads as TGCGCCAGCAGCCCAGCCGTGGACAGGGTCCCATCCTACGAGCAGTACTTC. Its protein product is CASSPAVDRVPSYEQYF.

In the case of this clone: An end of the junction does not agree with germline; a read error may underlie this. The V call is TRBV28, the J call TRBJ1-1, with a weak D call TRBD1 (6 bases). This CDR3 has 15 amino acids. Germline V gives CDR1 MDHEN, CDR2 SYDVKM. CDR3 coding DNA: TGTGCCAGCAGTACATGGAGGGACATGAACACTAAAGCTTTCTTT. Translating it yields CASSTWRDMNTKAFF.

This chain links TRBV28 with TRBJ1-2; no clear D. The CDR3 extends over 13 amino acids. The germline V gene encodes CDR1 MDHEN and CDR2 SYDVKM. Trimming removed 3 bases at V and 1 base at J, with 6 bases between. CDR3 region: CASSFVLNYGYTF. In nucleotides, the CDR3 is TGTGCCAGCAGTTTTGTCCTTAACTATGGCTACACCTTC.

The chain combines TRBV11-3 with TRBJ2-2; D possibly corresponds to TRBD2 (5 bases). Germline CDR1 is SGHNT and CDR2 is YENEEA. Trimming removed 4 bases at V and 7 bases at J, with 13 bases between. The CDR3 length is 14 residues. CDR3 nucleotide sequence: TGTGCCAGCAGCTCCCTTAGCGTTAGCGGGGAGCTGTTTTTT. This codes for CASSSLSVSGELFF.

The chain uses TRBV27 and TRBJ2-3; maybe TRBD2 (6 bases). Germline V gene sequence: CDR1 MNHEY, CDR2 SMNVEV (reference sequence). Trimming shortened V by 7 bases and J by 3 bases, and 17 bases separated the two germline ends. The CDR3 spans 15 residues. CDR3: CASIPLGGITDTQYF. CDR3 bases: TGTGCCAGCATCCCTTTGGGCGGGATAACAGATACGCAGTATTTT.

V and J are TRBV7-9 and TRBJ1-4; TRBD1 aligns across 7 bases. CDR1 and CDR2 from the germline V gene are SEHNR and FQNEAQ (reference sequence). V dropped 5 bases and J dropped 5; count of bases not matched to a gene: 8. The CDR3 covers 15 residues. In DNA, the CDR3 is TGTGCCAGCAGCATCGGACAGGTCTCGAATGAAAAACTGTTTTTT. Residues: CASSIGQVSNEKLFF.

This rearrangement joins TRBV21-1 to TRBJ2-5; TRBD1 was called by the table and not checked on the DNA. TRBV21-1 is a listed pseudogene. The CDR3 extends over 20 amino acids. The CDR3 loop reads CASTPKCETGTGGCGETQYF. DNA of the CDR3: TGTGCCAGCACGCCAAAATGCGAAACCGGGACAGGGGGATGCGGAGAGACCCAGTACTTC.

The chain couples TRBV5-4 to TRBJ2-7; D uncertain. Per the germline V gene, CDR1 is SGHNT and CDR2 is YYREEE (reference sequence). Trimming removed 0 bases from V and 4 bases from J, with 14 bases in between. This CDR3 has 15 residues. The chain's CDR3 is CASSLAGQASYEQYF. In nucleotides, the CDR3 is TGTGCCAGCAGCTTGGCTGGGCAGGCCTCATACGAGCAGTACTTC.

The V gene is TRBV7-2, the J gene TRBJ2-2; D ambiguous. CDR1 and CDR2 from the germline V gene are SGHTA and FQGNSA. CDR3 length: 13 residues. V was pared by 1 base and J by 6 bases, with 6 bases between. The CDR3 spells CASSLGRPGELFF. In DNA form, the CDR3 reads TGTGCCAGCAGCTTAGGTCGGCCCGGGGAGCTGTTTTTT.

This rearrangement joins TRBV28 to TRBJ2-7; 11 nucleotides match TRBD2. J lost 2 bases, V lost 6 bases, and 3 bases had no gene match. Per germline, CDR1 MDHEN and CDR2 SYDVKM. The CDR3 loop spans 14 amino acids. The CDR3 sequence is CASSSSGRTYEQYF. The CDR3 coding sequence is TGTGCCAGCAGCTCTAGCGGGAGGACCTACGAGCAGTACTTC.

This chain connects TRBV9 to TRBJ1-4; D gene ambiguous. Trimming shortened V by 0 bases and J by 0 bases, and 6 bases separated the two germline ends. The CDR3 length is 15 residues. CDR1 SGDLS and CDR2 YYNGEE come from the germline V gene. The CDR3 DNA sequence: TGTGCCAGCAGCGTAGAAGCGGCAACTAATGAAAAACTGTTTTTT. It translates to CASSVEAATNEKLFF.

CDR3 nucleotide sequence: TGTGCCAGCGGAAACAGGGGGTCTAATCAGCCCCAGCATTTT. Amino acid sequence: CASGNRGSNQPQHF. The chain combines TRBV27 with TRBJ1-5; 8 bases fit TRBD1. The ends lost 8 bases at V and 4 bases at J; junction bases unmatched: 7. CDR3 size: 14 residues. The germline gives CDR1 MNHEY, CDR2 SMNVEV (reference sequence).

This clone was detected once. CDR3 sequence: CASSQDWTQSYNEQFF. The CDR3 DNA is TGTGCCAGCAGCCAAGATTGGACCCAGTCCTACAATGAGCAGTTCTTC. The rearrangement joins TRBV14 to TRBJ2-1; D gene unclear. Germline V lookup: CDR1 SGHDN, CDR2 FVKESK. V was cut by 0 bases and J by 1 base, with 10 bases left in between. The CDR3 has 16 residues. The entire variable domain, with the rest obtained from reference TRBV14 and TRBJ2-1, is as follows: EAGVTQFPSHSVIEKGQTVTLRCDPISGHDNLYWYRRVMGKEIKFLLHFVKESKQDESGMPNNRFLAERTGGTYSTLKVQPAELEDSGVYFCASSQDWTQSYNEQFFGPGTRLTVL.

This clone was found a few times. Distinct nucleotide sequences in the sample also encode this CDR3. V gene TRBV5-5 combines with J gene TRBJ1-2; D is uncertain. The germline CDR1 and CDR2 sequences are SGHKS and YYEKEE (reference sequence). CDR3 length: 15 amino acids. V was clipped by 1 base and J by 0 bases, with 10 bases between them. Written as DNA, the CDR3 is TGTGCCAGCAGCTTGCGTGCTGAAGCTAACTATGGCTACACCTTC. Protein sequence: CASSLRAEANYGYTF.

This chain uses TRBV19 with TRBJ1-2; 9 nucleotides align to TRBD1. The J segment lost 4 bases and the V segment lost 5 bases, leaving 11 bases of the junction unmatched. The CDR3 sequence is 16 residues long. Per germline, CDR1 LNHDA and CDR2 SQIVND (reference sequence). The CDR3: CASSPRTGAPLYGYTF. CDR3 DNA: TGTGCCAGTAGTCCCAGGACAGGGGCGCCCCTCTATGGCTACACCTTC.

The rearrangement joins TRBV28 to TRBJ2-1; possible D gene TRBD1, 6 bases. V was pared by 3 bases and J by 0 bases, with 15 bases between. The V gene's germline CDR1 is MDHEN and CDR2 SYDVKM. There are 17 residues in the CDR3. CDR3 region: CASSLYAGVGSYNEQFF. For the CDR3, the DNA is TGTGCCAGCAGTTTGTACGCAGGGGTTGGCTCCTACAATGAGCAGTTCTTC. The whole variable domain, remainder taken from reference TRBV28 and TRBJ2-1, is DVKVTQSSRYLVKRTGEKVFLECVQDMDHENMFWYRQDPGLGLRLIYFSYDVKMKEKGDIPEGYSVSREKKERFSLILESASTNQTSMYLCASSLYAGVGSYNEQFFGPGTRLTVL.